These 25 T cell receptor beta chains were all obtained from the same sample, sequenced in a study of vaccination effects on CD4 cells after COVID-19 (dated by TCRdb to between 2021 and 2024). After about 9 days of culture, CD4+ T cells were isolated with the EasySep CD4+ T cell isolation kit. Their target antigens are unknown. Receptor libraries were prepared by the immunoSEQ multiplex PCR assay. As stored in TCRdb, this immuneACCESS dataset retains in-frame rearrangements with V and J assigned. A fraction of the clones does not appear; measured against another copy, unresolved V genes explain less than half of the discrepancy, and the remainder lacks a known reason. In all, the sample holds some 40,000 clones, and around 74% of those were seen once. Less than 3.5% of the sample lies in the top ten. The starting material was CD4+ T cells from PBMCs cultured without peptide, obtained before COVID-19 vaccination. The receptors here all came from a human donor who received a COVID-19 vaccine.

The rearrangement joins TRBV7-9 to TRBJ1-2; a possible D gene is TRBD1 (6 bases). The CDR3 totals 17 residues. The germline V and J ends were trimmed by 2 bases and 2 bases, with 18 bases remaining between them. Germline-derived CDR1 and CDR2 are SEHNR and FQNEAQ (reference sequence). As DNA, the CDR3 is TGTGCCAGCAGCTTACGAACGATAGGGGGGACCAACTATGGCTACACCTTC. This codes for CASSLRTIGGTNYGYTF.

The chain employs TRBV5-4 and TRBJ1-5; perhaps TRBD1 as D (6 bases). Trimming stripped 2 bases from V and 6 bases from J, with 12 bases between. Germline CDR1 reads SGHNT; CDR2 reads YYREEE (reference sequence). This CDR3 contains 14 residues. CDR3 protein: CASSLRGSGQPQHF. As DNA, the CDR3 is TGTGCCAGCAGCTTAAGGGGGTCGGGTCAGCCCCAGCATTTT.

The genes are TRBV7-2 and TRBJ2-2; D gene uncertain. V lost 5 bases, J lost 6 bases, and 16 bases lay in between. CDR3 size: 15 residues. CDR1 and CDR2 (germline): SGHTA, FQGNSA. The CDR3 sequence: CASSPGAPKSGELFF. CDR3 DNA sequence: TGTGCCAGCAGCCCAGGAGCCCCTAAGTCCGGGGAGCTGTTTTTT.

In this sample, this clone turned up a few times. This chain connects TRBV18 to TRBJ2-6, with 8 nucleotides matching TRBD2. The CDR3 spans 18 residues. J gave up 0 bases and V 4 bases, and 8 bases lay outside the gene matches. From germline, CDR1 is KGHSH and CDR2 LQKENI. CDR3 amino acids: CASSRVRAGASGANVLTF. The CDR3 nucleotides are TGTGCCAGCTCACGGGTTCGAGCGGGAGCCTCTGGGGCCAACGTCCTGACTTTC.

This clone came up a few times. V gene TRBV6-2 or TRBV6-3 combines with J gene TRBJ1-1; 7 bases fit TRBD1. Germline V gene data show CDR1 as MNHEY and CDR2 as SVGEGT. V was clipped by 5 bases and J by 4 bases; unmatched bases: 1. The CDR3 is made up of 12 amino acids. In DNA, the CDR3 is TGTGCCAGCAGTCAGGGGGGCACTGAAGCTTTCTTT. Its protein product is CASSQGGTEAFF.

The chain has TRBV6-5 and TRBJ2-7, with TRBD1 matching over 8 bases. The V gene's germline CDR1 is MNHEY and CDR2 SVGAGI. V was pared by 6 bases and J by 1 base, with 8 bases of the junction left unmatched. The CDR3 has 15 residues. The DNA for the CDR3 is TGTGCCAGCAGAGCCGGGACAGGTCCTTCCTACGAGCAGTACTTC. Protein: CASRAGTGPSYEQYF.

The gene calls are TRBV23-1 and TRBJ1-2; 9 bases match TRBD1. Being an ORF, TRBV23-1 has a function that is uncertain. The CDR3 has 15 amino acids. Trimming at V came to 2 bases and at J to 4 bases, leaving 5 bases not matched to a gene. The CDR3 bases are TGCGCCAGCAGTCAAAGGACAGGGGTATCCTATGGCTACACCTTC. Translation gives CASSQRTGVSYGYTF.

The chain links TRBV19 to TRBJ1-2, with TRBD1 matching over 8 bases. This CDR3 region has 12 residues. CDR1 is LNHDA, CDR2 SQIVND, per germline (reference sequence). The CDR3 DNA sequence: TGTGGAACAAGACAGGGGATTATTGGCTACACCTTC. Translation: CGTRQGIIGYTF.

This chain links TRBV28 with TRBJ1-2; possibly TRBD1 for D (6 bases). Trimming removed 3 bases at V and 8 bases at J, with 19 bases between. Per the germline V gene, CDR1 is MDHEN and CDR2 is SYDVKM. The CDR3 is 15 amino acids. The CDR3 protein is CASSFSQGLRRGYTF. CDR3 coding DNA: TGTGCCAGCAGTTTTTCACAGGGCCTCCGGCGGGGCTACACCTTC.

This clone was seen only a few times. The chain is built from TRBV19 and TRBJ1-5; D call uncertain. V was shortened by 2 bases and J by 0 bases, with 8 bases between the two germline ends. Germline CDR1 LNHDA, CDR2 SQIVND (reference sequence). The CDR3 runs to 15 residues. The DNA of the CDR3 is TGTGCCAGTAGTATACCGGCGAATAGCAATCAGCCCCAGCATTTT. Translating it yields CASSIPANSNQPQHF.

This clone has a single count. The chain uses TRBV5-1 and TRBJ2-7; D perhaps matches TRBD1 (6 bases). V was cut by 2 bases and J by 6 bases, with 15 bases left in between. From germline, CDR1 is SGHRS and CDR2 YFSETQ. This CDR3 contains 14 residues. This CDR3 is CASSFIQGEREQYF. DNA for the CDR3: TGCGCCAGCAGCTTCATACAGGGTGAACGCGAGCAGTACTTC.

The chain links TRBV9 to TRBJ2-1; D not certain. The CDR3 extends over 13 amino acids. Per germline, CDR1 SGDLS and CDR2 YYNGEE. V dropped 4 bases and J dropped 6 bases, with 11 bases sitting between them. The CDR3 is CASSLPGINEQFF. Here the CDR3 DNA reads TGTGCCAGCAGCCTCCCGGGTATCAATGAGCAGTTCTTC.

The rearrangement links TRBV19 to TRBJ1-2; D might be TRBD1 (5 bases). Deletions cut 7 bases from V and 4 bases from J, with 16 bases between. CDR1 is LNHDA, CDR2 SQIVND, per germline (reference sequence). The CDR3 length is 14 residues. CDR3 in amino acids: CASTWDGSPYGYTF. The CDR3 DNA sequence: TGTGCCAGTACATGGGACGGGAGTCCCTATGGCTACACCTTC.

This clone was found a few times. The rearrangement joins TRBV27 to TRBJ1-1; unclear D gene. Germline V gene lookup returns CDR1 MNHEY and CDR2 SMNVEV (reference sequence). This CDR3 region has 14 residues. The V and J ends lost 6 bases and 10 bases respectively, with 21 bases between them. The CDR3 spells CASRTHAGSEGAFF. The CDR3 DNA sequence: TGTGCCAGCAGAACGCACGCGGGTAGTGAGGGAGCTTTCTTT.

This chain links TRBV24-1 with TRBJ2-7, with D tentatively TRBD2 (6 bases). Trimming left V 2 bases short and J 1 base short, with 8 bases between. This CDR3 comprises 14 residues. Germline V gene data show CDR1 as KGHDR and CDR2 as SFDVKD. The CDR3 reads CATSDSGESYEQYF. CDR3 sequence (DNA): TGTGCCACCAGTGATTCGGGAGAGTCCTACGAGCAGTACTTC.

The chain combines TRBV11-1 with TRBJ2-2; 8 bases are shared with TRBD2. V was pared by 1 base and J by 5 bases, with 6 bases of the junction left unmatched. The CDR3 totals 16 residues. Looked up from germline, CDR1 is SGHAT and CDR2 is FQDESV (reference sequence). This chain's CDR3 is CASSLDPRGGTGELFF. CDR3 in DNA: TGTGCCAGCAGCTTAGACCCCCGGGGGGGAACCGGGGAGCTGTTTTTT.

The sample holds a few counts of this clone. The rearrangement links TRBV19 to TRBJ1-5; D might be TRBD1 (5 bases). The germline V gene encodes CDR1 LNHDA and CDR2 SQIVND (reference sequence). The CDR3 has 15 residues. Deletions cut 3 bases from V and 7 bases from J, with 16 bases between. The CDR3: CASSISAGSGQPQHF. CDR3 sequence (DNA): TGTGCCAGTAGTATCTCTGCAGGGAGTGGACAGCCCCAGCATTTT.

This CDR3 is CASSRSGETQYF. For the CDR3, the DNA is TGCGCCAGCAGCCGTAGCGGGGAGACCCAGTACTTC. The V and J genes are TRBV5-1 and TRBJ2-5; 7 nucleotides line up with TRBD2. V trimming: 4 bases; J trimming: 5 bases; junction bases outside the gene matches: 2. The V gene's germline CDR1 is SGHRS and CDR2 YFSETQ. There are 12 residues in the CDR3.

This clone was detected only a few times. The chain employs TRBV16 and TRBJ1-1, with 7 bases matching TRBD1. This CDR3 comprises 18 residues. Trimming removed 4 bases from V and 3 bases from J; junction bases left unmatched: 17. The germline CDR1 and CDR2 sequences are KGHSY and FQNENV. Here the CDR3 DNA reads TGTGCCAGCAGCCTGTCTCGATTGATTACAGGGGTGGACACTGAAGCTTTCTTT. This sequence encodes CASSLSRLITGVDTEAFF. The full variable domain, completed using reference TRBV16 and TRBJ1-1, is GEEVAQTPKHLVRGEGQKAKLYCAPIKGHSYVFWYQQVLKNEFKFLISFQNENVFDETGMPKERFSAKCLPNSPCSLEIQATKLEDSAVYFCASSLSRLITGVDTEAFFGQGTRLTVV.

The chain uses TRBV10-3 and TRBJ2-3; D may be TRBD1 (6 bases). The CDR3 is 13 residues long. Per the germline V gene, CDR1 is ENHRY and CDR2 is SYGVKD. The ends were cut back, 6 bases at V and 1 base at J, with 8 bases in the middle. CDR3: CAIRQGGTDTQYF. CDR3 DNA sequence: TGTGCCATCAGACAGGGAGGCACAGATACGCAGTATTTT.

This rearrangement joins TRBV5-1 to TRBJ1-5; D is ambiguous. CDR1 SGHRS and CDR2 YFSETQ come from the germline V gene. The ends were cut back, 0 bases at V and 5 bases at J, with 6 bases in the middle. The CDR3 loop spans 13 amino acids. CDR3 nucleotide sequence: TGCGCCAGCAGCTTGGGTGCCGATCAGCCCCAGCATTTT. This translates into CASSLGADQPQHF.

This clone was found once. The chain combines TRBV28 with TRBJ2-5; TRBD1 matches at 10 bases. Germline loops: CDR1 MDHEN, CDR2 SYDVKM. Unmatched junction bases numbered 3, after V lost 6 bases and J lost 5 bases. The CDR3 contains 13 residues. CDR3 in DNA: TGTGCCAGCAGGACAGGGGGCGCGGAGACCCAGTACTTC. Translated, it gives CASRTGGAETQYF.

CDR3 nucleotides: TGTGCCAGCAGCGGGACAGGGGGACGAGATACGCAGTATTTT. This codes for CASSGTGGRDTQYF. The gene calls are TRBV9 and TRBJ2-3; 10 bases fit TRBD1. CDR1 is SGDLS and CDR2 is YYNGEE in the germline V gene. The CDR3 totals 14 residues. The V gene end was trimmed by 3 bases and the J gene end by 5 bases; junction bases not matched to a gene: 3.

V is TRBV5-1 and J is TRBJ2-1; possible D gene TRBD2, 5 bases. The CDR3 extends over 15 amino acids. Germline V lookup: CDR1 SGHRS, CDR2 YFSETQ. Trimming removed 6 bases from V and 2 bases from J, with 15 bases in between. CDR3 in amino acids: CASIEGPQAYNEQFF. CDR3 bases: TGCGCCAGCATCGAGGGTCCACAAGCCTACAATGAGCAGTTCTTC.

This clone was seen a few times. The gene calls are TRBV5-1 and TRBJ2-5; D perhaps matches TRBD1 (6 bases). Trimming shortened V by 3 bases and J by 5 bases, and 11 bases separated the two germline ends. From germline, CDR1 is SGHRS and CDR2 YFSETQ. CDR3 size: 13 residues. This chain's CDR3 is CASSYRVLETQYF. The CDR3 region has the DNA TGCGCCAGCAGCTACAGGGTATTGGAGACCCAGTACTTC.